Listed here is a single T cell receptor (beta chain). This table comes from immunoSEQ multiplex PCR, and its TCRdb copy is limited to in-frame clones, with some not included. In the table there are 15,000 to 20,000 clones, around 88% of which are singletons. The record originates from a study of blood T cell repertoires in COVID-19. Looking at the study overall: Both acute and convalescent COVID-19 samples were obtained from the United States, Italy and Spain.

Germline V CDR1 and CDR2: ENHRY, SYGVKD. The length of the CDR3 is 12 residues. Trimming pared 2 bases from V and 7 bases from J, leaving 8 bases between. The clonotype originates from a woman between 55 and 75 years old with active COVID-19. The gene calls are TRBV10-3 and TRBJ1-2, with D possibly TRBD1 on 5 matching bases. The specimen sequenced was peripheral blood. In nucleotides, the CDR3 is TGTGCCATCAGTGAGACCAGGGTTGGCTACACCTTC. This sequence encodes CAISETRVGYTF.